This T cell receptor (beta chain) was captured by sequencing in a study of cytomegalovirus exposure and HLA in healthy donors. Study-wide background: Around 83% of a few hundred genotyped donors fell in the Caucasian-associated ancestry cluster. General study points: TCR beta chain V- and J-gene trimming was linked, in a later analysis, to a missense variant in DCLRE1C.

About this clone itself: The antigen is not known.

The CDR3 sequence is 15 residues long. Unmatched junction bases numbered 8, after V lost 4 bases and J lost 6 bases. Germline loops: CDR1 SGHRS, CDR2 YFSETQ. PCR employed 60 Vbeta and 13 Jbeta primers. Libraries were prepared by immunoSEQ multiplex PCR; TCRdb keeps only in-frame clonotypes and omits some of them. The table has under 110,000 clones, roughly four fifths seen once. Sequences were obtained from PBMCs. The sequence was obtained from a man aged 45 to 65 in good health and CMV-seronegative. This chain joins TRBV5-1 and TRBJ1-4; TRBD1 matches 8 bases. The chain's CDR3 is CASSDRQGSDEKLFF. For the CDR3, the DNA is TGCGCCAGCAGCGACCGACAGGGGAGTGATGAAAAACTGTTTTTT.